This T cell receptor (beta chain) was found in a study of CD8 T cells in Susac syndrome. Study-level information: At the time their blood was drawn, patients with Susac syndrome were either therapy-naive, on corticosteroids (with some of them also receiving intravenous immunoglobulin), or on intravenous immunoglobulin alone.

Random hexamers primed reverse transcription of about 0.45 to 1 ug RNA. The TCR beta CDR3 was amplified by immunoSEQ multiplex PCR across 54 Vbeta, 13 Jbeta. TCRdb redid the calling of the immunoSEQ multiplex PCR reads with MiXCR, one entry per CDR3 protein. The sample shows about 83,000 distinct CDR3 sequences, around 93% of them seen only once. In regard to this clonotype: What it binds is not known.

There are 15 residues in the CDR3. The V gene lost 0 bases and the J gene lost 9 bases, with 17 bases spanning the gap. Germline V CDR1 and CDR2: SGHDN, FVKESK. Study results and caveats: The authors acknowledged that their TCR sequencing and HLA analysis involved a relatively small number of individuals.

The authors negatively isolated CD8+ and CD4+ T cells and FACS-enriched TEMRA cells. The receptor's source is a human donor with Susac syndrome. The chain combines TRBV14 with TRBJ2-5, with D possibly matching TRBD1 (5 bases). The sample comprised CD8+ T cells from PBMCs. CDR3 bases: TGTGCCAGCAGCCAAGAAAGTAACAGGTTTACGGCCCAGTACTTC. It yields the protein CASSQESNRFTAQYF.